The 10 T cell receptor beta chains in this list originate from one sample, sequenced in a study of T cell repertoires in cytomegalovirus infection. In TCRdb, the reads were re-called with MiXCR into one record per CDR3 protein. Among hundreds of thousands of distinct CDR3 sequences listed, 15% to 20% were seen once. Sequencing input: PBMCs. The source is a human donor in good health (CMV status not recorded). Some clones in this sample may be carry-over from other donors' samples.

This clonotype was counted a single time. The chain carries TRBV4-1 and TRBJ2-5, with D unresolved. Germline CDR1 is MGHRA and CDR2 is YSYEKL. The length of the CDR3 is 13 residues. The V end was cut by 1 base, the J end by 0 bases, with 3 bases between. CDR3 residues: CASSQGDQETQYF. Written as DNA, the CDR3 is TGCGCCAGCAGCCAAGGCGACCAAGAGACCCAGTACTTC.

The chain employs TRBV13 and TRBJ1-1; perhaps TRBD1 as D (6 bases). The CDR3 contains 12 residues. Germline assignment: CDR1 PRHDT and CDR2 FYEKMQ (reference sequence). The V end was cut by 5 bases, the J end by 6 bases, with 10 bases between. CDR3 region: CASSVHRAEAFF. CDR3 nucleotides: TGTGCCAGCAGCGTCCACAGGGCTGAAGCTTTCTTT.

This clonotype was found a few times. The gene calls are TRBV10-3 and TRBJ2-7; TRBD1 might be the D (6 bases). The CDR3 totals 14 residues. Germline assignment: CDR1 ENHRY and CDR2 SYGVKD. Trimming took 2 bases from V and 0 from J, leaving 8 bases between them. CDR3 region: CAISEGQSSYEQYF. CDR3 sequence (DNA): TGTGCCATCAGTGAGGGACAGAGCTCCTACGAGCAGTACTTC.

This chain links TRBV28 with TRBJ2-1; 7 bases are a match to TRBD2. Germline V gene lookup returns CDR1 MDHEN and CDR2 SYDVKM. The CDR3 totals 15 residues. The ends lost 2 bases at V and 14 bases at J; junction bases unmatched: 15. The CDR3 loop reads CASSLPGGGARSEFF. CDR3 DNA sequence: TGTGCCAGCAGTTTACCCGGCGGGGGAGCTCGATCGGAGTTCTTC.

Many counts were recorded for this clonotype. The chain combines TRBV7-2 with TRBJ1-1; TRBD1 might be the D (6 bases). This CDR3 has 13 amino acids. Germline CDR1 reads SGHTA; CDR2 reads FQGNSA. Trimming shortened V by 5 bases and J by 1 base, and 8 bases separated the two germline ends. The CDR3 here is CASSPGQNTEAFF. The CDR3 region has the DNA TGTGCCAGCAGCCCGGGACAGAACACTGAAGCTTTCTTT. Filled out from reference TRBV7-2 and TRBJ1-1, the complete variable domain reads GAGVSQSPSNKVTEKGKDVELRCDPISGHTALYWYRQSLGQGLEFLIYFQGNSAPDKSGLPSDRFSAERTGGSVSTLTIQRTQQEDSAVYLCASSPGQNTEAFFGQGTRLTVV.

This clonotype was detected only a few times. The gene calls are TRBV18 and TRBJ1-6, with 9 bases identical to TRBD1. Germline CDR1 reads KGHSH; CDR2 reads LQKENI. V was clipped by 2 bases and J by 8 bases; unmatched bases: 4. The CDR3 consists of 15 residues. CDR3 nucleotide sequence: TGTGCCAGCTCACCATCAGGACAGGGGTATTCACCCCTCCACTTT. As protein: CASSPSGQGYSPLHF.

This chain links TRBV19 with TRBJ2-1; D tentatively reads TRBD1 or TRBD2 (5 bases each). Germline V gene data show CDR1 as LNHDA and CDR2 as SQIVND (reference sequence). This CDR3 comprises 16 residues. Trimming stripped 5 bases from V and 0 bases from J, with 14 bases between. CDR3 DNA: TGTGCCAGTAGTTCCGGGACGGCAAGCTCCTACAATGAGCAGTTCTTC. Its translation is CASSSGTASSYNEQFF. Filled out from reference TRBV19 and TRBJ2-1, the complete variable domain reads DGGITQSPKYLFRKEGQNVTLSCEQNLNHDAMYWYRQDPGQGLRLIYYSQIVNDFQKGDIAEGYSVSREKKESFPLTVTSAQKNPTAFYLCASSSGTASSYNEQFFGPGTRLTVL.

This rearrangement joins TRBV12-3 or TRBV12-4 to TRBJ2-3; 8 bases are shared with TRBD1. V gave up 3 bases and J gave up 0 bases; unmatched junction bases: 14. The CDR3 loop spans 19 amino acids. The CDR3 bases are TGTGCCAGCAGTTTCACGGCAGGGGGCAGGGAGTATAGCACAGATACGCAGTATTTT. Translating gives CASSFTAGGREYSTDTQYF.

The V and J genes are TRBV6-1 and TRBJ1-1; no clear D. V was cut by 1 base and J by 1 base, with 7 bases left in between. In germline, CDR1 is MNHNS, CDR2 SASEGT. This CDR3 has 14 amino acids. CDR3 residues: CASSEGRENTEAFF. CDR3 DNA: TGTGCCAGCAGTGAAGGGAGGGAGAACACTGAAGCTTTCTTT.

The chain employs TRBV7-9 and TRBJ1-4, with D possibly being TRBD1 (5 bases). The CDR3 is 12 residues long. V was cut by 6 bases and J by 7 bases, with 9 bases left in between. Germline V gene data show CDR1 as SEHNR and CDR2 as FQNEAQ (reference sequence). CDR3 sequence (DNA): TGTGCCAGCAGTCGTCAGGGTGAAAAACTGTTTTTT. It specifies CASSRQGEKLFF.